Included here is one T cell receptor (beta chain) sequence, with context. Trimming at V came to 6 bases and at J to 6 bases, leaving 8 bases not matched to a gene. The CDR3 extends over 15 amino acids. Per the germline V gene, CDR1 is DFQATT and CDR2 is SNEGSKA (reference sequence). TCRdb reprocessed the RT-PCR reads with MiXCR, giving one entry per CDR3 protein. Of about 680,000 distinct CDR3 sequences in the sample, 14% were seen once. Sequencing input: memory CD4+ T cells from blood. V and J are TRBV20-1 and TRBJ2-2, with TRBD2 matching over 12 bases. The clonotype was recovered from a female donor in good health, serving as a healthy control. The CDR3 nucleotides are TGCAGTGCCCCCTGGACTAGCGGGATGGCCGGGGAGCTGTTTTTT. Translation: CSAPWTSGMAGELFF.